The 23 T cell receptor beta chains given below trace back to one sample, sequenced in a study of T cell changes during pregnancy in multiple sclerosis. TCRdb's table, derived via immunoSEQ multiplex PCR, lists solely in-frame clones and lacks some. The table shows about 49,000 clones, with 80% to 95% occurring only once. The sample consisted of peripheral blood, taken after pregnancy. Receptors originate from a female donor with multiple sclerosis, enrolled in a pregnancy study.

V is TRBV7-3 and J is TRBJ1-2, with D maybe TRBD1 (6 bases). The CDR3 loop spans 13 amino acids. Looked up from germline, CDR1 is SGHTA and CDR2 is FQGTGA. The V gene lost 5 bases and the J gene lost 7 bases, with 14 bases spanning the gap. This CDR3 reads CASSPSPTGGYTF. In DNA form, the CDR3 reads TGTGCCAGCAGCCCGTCCCCGACAGGTGGCTACACCTTC. The variable domain in full, completed from reference TRBV7-3 and TRBJ1-2, reads GAGVSQTPSNKVTEKGKYVELRCDPISGHTALYWYRQSLGQGPEFLIYFQGTGAADDSGLPNDRFFAVRPEGSVSTLKIQRTERGDSAVYLCASSPSPTGGYTFGSGTRLTVV.

This rearrangement joins TRBV10-3 to TRBJ2-1; 12 bases agree with TRBD2. Germline-derived CDR1 and CDR2 are ENHRY and SYGVKD. With V trimmed by 4 bases and J by 9 bases, 10 bases remained unmatched. The CDR3 runs 16 residues. The CDR3 here is CAISGSPSGGAFEQFF. The CDR3 coding sequence is TGTGCCATCAGTGGCTCTCCTAGCGGGGGGGCCTTTGAGCAGTTCTTC.

A word on this clone: One end of the junction fails to match germline, which may point to a read error. The chain links TRBV5-1 to TRBJ1-4; weak D call: TRBD1 (6 bases). The CDR3 is 14 residues long. Germline V CDR1 and CDR2: SGHRS, YFSETQ. In DNA, the CDR3 is TGCGCCAGCAGCCGGGGGGGGTACAGGGACTACACGATTTTT. This encodes CASSRGGYRDYTIF.

The V gene is TRBV6-5, the J gene TRBJ2-7; no clear D gene. The CDR3 is 11 residues long. The ends were cut back, 5 bases at V and 6 bases at J, with 8 bases in the middle. Germline-derived CDR1 and CDR2 are MNHEY and SVGAGI. The CDR3 nucleotides are TGTGCCAGCAGTCCTAATTCCGAGCAGTACTTC. Its translation: CASSPNSEQYF.

The chain uses TRBV5-6 and TRBJ1-2, with D maybe TRBD1 (5 bases). Between the trimmed V and J ends, which lost 3 bases and 2 bases, there was a span of 14 bases. CDR1 SGHDT and CDR2 YYEEEE come from the germline V gene. This CDR3 has 15 amino acids. Here the CDR3 reads CASSSAQEGNYGYTF. CDR3 coding DNA: TGTGCCAGCAGCTCCGCCCAGGAGGGGAACTATGGCTACACCTTC.

The chain links TRBV9 to TRBJ2-1; maybe TRBD2 (5 bases). The V gene's germline CDR1 is SGDLS and CDR2 YYNGEE. V was pared by 3 bases and J by 3 bases, with 10 bases between. The length of the CDR3 is 14 residues. CDR3 nucleotides: TGTGCCAGCAGCGGCGGGTCGGGCTACAATGAGCAGTTCTTC. Its protein product is CASSGGSGYNEQFF.

This clone was counted once. The CDR3 DNA follows: TGTGCCAGCAGCGCAGGACAGTTGAATTCACCCCTCCACTTT. Amino acids: CASSAGQLNSPLHF. The rearrangement joins TRBV7-3 to TRBJ1-6; TRBD1 might be the D (6 bases). Trimming took 5 bases from V and 7 from J, leaving 12 bases between them. This CDR3 is built from 14 residues. Germline values: CDR1 SGHTA, CDR2 FQGTGA.

This clone was seen just once. The chain uses TRBV18 and TRBJ1-2; the match to TRBD1 covers 8 bases. There are 15 residues in the CDR3. Germline V lookup: CDR1 KGHSH, CDR2 LQKENI. Trimming took 0 bases from V and 3 from J; bases not matched to a gene: 3. The CDR3 here is CASSPPGTGHYGYTF. CDR3 nucleotide sequence: TGTGCCAGCTCACCACCGGGGACAGGCCACTATGGCTACACCTTC.

J is TRBJ1-5 and V is TRBV19; 8 bases are shared with TRBD1. Per the germline V gene, CDR1 is LNHDA and CDR2 is SQIVND (reference sequence). Trimming removed 3 bases from V and 7 bases from J; junction bases left unmatched: 11. The CDR3 has 16 amino acids. This CDR3 is CASSMTYGQGRQPQHF. As DNA, the CDR3 is TGTGCCAGTAGTATGACCTATGGACAGGGTAGGCAGCCCCAGCATTTT. The complete variable domain, with remaining parts taken from reference TRBV19 and TRBJ1-5, reads DGGITQSPKYLFRKEGQNVTLSCEQNLNHDAMYWYRQDPGQGLRLIYYSQIVNDFQKGDIAEGYSVSREKKESFPLTVTSAQKNPTAFYLCASSMTYGQGRQPQHFGDGTRLSIL.

The rearrangement uses TRBV7-3 and TRBJ2-3; D is uncertain. Germline V gene data show CDR1 as SGHTA and CDR2 as FQGTGA. V was clipped by 2 bases and J by 3 bases, with 9 bases between them. CDR3 length: 14 amino acids. CDR3 in amino acids: CASSLGKLTDTQYF. The CDR3 region has the DNA TGTGCCAGCAGCTTAGGCAAATTAACAGATACGCAGTATTTT.

The V call is TRBV5-6, the J call TRBJ2-7; possibly TRBD2 for D (6 bases). The CDR3 has 14 residues. The V end lost 4 bases, the J end lost 3 bases, and 14 bases lay between the germline ends. From germline, CDR1 is SGHDT and CDR2 YYEEEE. CDR3 region: CASSLMGGGYEQYF. The CDR3, as DNA: TGTGCCAGCAGCCTCATGGGGGGAGGCTACGAGCAGTACTTC.

This clone is a singleton in its sample. V gene TRBV5-6 combines with J gene TRBJ1-1; no clear D. The germline V gene has CDR1 SGHDT and CDR2 YYEEEE. Trimming removed 2 bases from V and 0 bases from J, with 11 bases in between. CDR3 size: 15 residues. In nucleotides, the CDR3 is TGTGCCAGCAGCTTCGGTTGGCTAGTGAACACTGAAGCTTTCTTT. Amino acid sequence: CASSFGWLVNTEAFF.

The V gene is TRBV5-1, the J gene TRBJ1-1, with 7 bases that match TRBD1. Trimming at V came to 3 bases and at J to 1 base, leaving 3 bases not matched to a gene. CDR1 and CDR2 from the germline V gene are SGHRS and YFSETQ. The CDR3 covers 14 residues. The CDR3 loop reads CASSSTGTNTEAFF. The CDR3 DNA follows: TGCGCCAGCAGCTCGACAGGGACGAACACTGAAGCTTTCTTT.

The chain combines TRBV5-6 with TRBJ2-1; possibly TRBD1 for D (5 bases). The CDR3 is 14 residues long. Germline lookup yields CDR1 SGHDT and CDR2 YYEEEE. V lost 3 bases, J lost 3 bases, and 10 bases lay in between. CDR3 loop: CASSYRQSYNEQFF. CDR3 in DNA: TGTGCCAGCAGCTATCGACAGAGCTACAATGAGCAGTTCTTC. Based on the CDR3 plus reference TRBV5-6 and TRBJ2-1, the full variable domain is DAGVTQSPTHLIKTRGQQVTLRCSPKSGHDTVSWYQQALGQGPQFIFQYYEEEERQRGNFPDRFSGHQFPNYSSELNVNALLLGDSALYLCASSYRQSYNEQFFGPGTRLTVL.

This clone came up a few times. The J gene is TRBJ2-7, the V gene TRBV7-2, with a weak D call TRBD2 (6 bases). This CDR3 contains 14 residues. CDR1 and CDR2 (germline): SGHTA, FQGNSA. Between the trimmed V and J ends, which lost 5 bases and 1 base, there was a span of 12 bases. CDR3 sequence (DNA): TGTGCCAGCAGCCTCGAGCGGGTATCCTACGAGCAGTACTTC. Translated: CASSLERVSYEQYF.

J is TRBJ2-4 and V is TRBV7-8, with D perhaps TRBD2 (5 bases). Per germline, CDR1 SGHVS and CDR2 FQNEAQ. The V gene lost 5 bases and the J gene lost 9 bases, with 23 bases spanning the gap. The length of the CDR3 is 16 residues. CDR3: CASSLPGSLSRGIQYF. The CDR3 nucleotides read TGTGCCAGCAGCCTACCGGGGTCGCTCTCCCGTGGCATTCAGTACTTC.

This rearrangement joins TRBV18 to TRBJ1-6; 10 bases line up with TRBD1. Germline CDR1 and CDR2: KGHSH and LQKENI. The trim removed 2 bases at V and 7 bases at J, leaving 11 bases unmatched. The CDR3 spans 18 residues. CDR3 in amino acids: CASSPAPGTGASNSPLHF. The CDR3 coding sequence is TGTGCCAGCTCACCAGCACCCGGGACAGGGGCTTCCAATTCACCCCTCCACTTT.

This clone showed up just a few times. The chain's CDR3 is CASSTTGGGHQPQHF. Written as DNA, the CDR3 is TGTGCCAGCAGCACCACGGGGGGGGGCCATCAGCCCCAGCATTTT. This rearrangement joins TRBV7-9 to TRBJ1-5; D is perhaps TRBD1 (6 bases). CDR3 length: 15 residues. Germline V CDR1 and CDR2: SEHNR, FQNEAQ (reference sequence). Trimming shortened V by 5 bases and J by 5 bases, and 16 bases separated the two germline ends.

The chain combines TRBV7-2 with TRBJ2-7, with TRBD2 matching over 9 bases. CDR3 length equals 15 residues. Trimming at V came to 4 bases and at J to 2 bases, leaving 6 bases not matched to a gene. Germline V lookup: CDR1 SGHTA, CDR2 FQGNSA. The CDR3 DNA is TGTGCCAGCAGCTCAGAGCGGGGGGCAACCTACGAGCAGTACTTC. This translates into CASSSERGATYEQYF.

The J gene is TRBJ1-2, the V gene TRBV5-4, with D unclear. CDR3 length: 13 amino acids. From germline, CDR1 is SGHNT and CDR2 YYREEE (reference sequence). The V end lost 0 bases, the J end lost 1 base, and 4 bases lay between the germline ends. As DNA, the CDR3 is TGTGCCAGCAGCTTGGCCATTAACTATGGCTACACCTTC. It is translated as CASSLAINYGYTF. Filled out from reference TRBV5-4 and TRBJ1-2, the complete variable domain reads ETGVTQSPTHLIKTRGQQVTLRCSSQSGHNTVSWYQQALGQGPQFIFQYYREEENGRGNFPPRFSGLQFPNYSSELNVNALELDDSALYLCASSLAINYGYTFGSGTRLTVV.

This chain uses TRBV11-2 with TRBJ1-1; 9 bases line up with TRBD1. The CDR3 is 17 residues long. The V gene end was trimmed by 1 base and the J gene end by 2 bases; junction bases not matched to a gene: 8. Germline loops: CDR1 SGHAT, CDR2 FQNNGV. The CDR3 region has the DNA TGTGCCAGCAGCTTAGGATTCCGGGACAGGGTCAACACTGAAGCTTTCTTT. Translated, it gives CASSLGFRDRVNTEAFF.

The chain uses TRBV19 and TRBJ2-5, with 9 bases identical to TRBD2. Per the germline V gene, CDR1 is LNHDA and CDR2 is SQIVND (reference sequence). The CDR3 is made up of 15 amino acids. J was trimmed by 5 bases and V by 3 bases; bases with no gene match: 7. Written as DNA, the CDR3 is TGTGCCAGTAGTATCCTAGCGGGGAAAAGGGAGACCCAGTACTTC. This encodes CASSILAGKRETQYF.

J is TRBJ2-1 and V is TRBV9; possible D gene TRBD2, 7 bases. The CDR3 has 16 residues. Trimming took off 0 bases at V and 3 bases at J, with 13 bases between the two ends. Germline assignment: CDR1 SGDLS and CDR2 YYNGEE. CDR3 protein: CASSVAGGGHYNEQFF. Written as DNA, the CDR3 is TGTGCCAGCAGCGTAGCAGGCGGGGGCCACTACAATGAGCAGTTCTTC.